The clone carrying this T cell receptor (beta chain) was counted a few times. Its target is unknown. Germline values: CDR1 MGHRA, CDR2 YSYEKL. Trimming left V 4 bases short and J 5 bases short, with 18 bases between. The length of the CDR3 is 15 residues. Primers: 60 Vbeta forward and 13 Jbeta reverse. Sequencing used immunoSEQ multiplex PCR; TCRdb keeps in-frame clones, though not all of them. The table has about 150,000 clones, 79% seen once. The source of the sample is a study of cytomegalovirus exposure and HLA in healthy donors. General observations from the study: Among TCR beta chains, those listed as cytomegalovirus-associated numbered around 180.

Sequencing input: PBMCs. This sequence joins TRBV4-1 and TRBJ2-7; D is possibly TRBD2 (7 bases). This receptor was obtained from a man aged 35 to 55 in good health and CMV-seropositive. CDR3 coding DNA: TGCGCCAGCAGCCGCGCGTGGGGGGGCTCGGACGAGCAGTACTTC. Its translation: CASSRAWGGSDEQYF.